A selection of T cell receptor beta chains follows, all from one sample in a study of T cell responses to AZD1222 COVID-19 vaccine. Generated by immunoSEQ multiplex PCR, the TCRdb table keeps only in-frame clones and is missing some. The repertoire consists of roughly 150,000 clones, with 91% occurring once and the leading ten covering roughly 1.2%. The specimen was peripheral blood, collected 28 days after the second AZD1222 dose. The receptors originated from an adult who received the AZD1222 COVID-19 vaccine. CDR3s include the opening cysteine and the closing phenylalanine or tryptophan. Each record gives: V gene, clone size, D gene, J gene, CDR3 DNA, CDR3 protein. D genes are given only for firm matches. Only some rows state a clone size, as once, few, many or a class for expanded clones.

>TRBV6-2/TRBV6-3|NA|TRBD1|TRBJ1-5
TGTGCCAGCAGTTTAGCCGGGACAGGGGAACCTAGCAATCAGCCCCAGCATTTT
CASSLAGTGEPSNQPQHF
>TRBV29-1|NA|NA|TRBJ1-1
TGCAGCGTTGAAGGTATTGGGGGGCAAGGGGTTACTGAAGCTTTCTTT
CSVEGIGGQGVTEAFF
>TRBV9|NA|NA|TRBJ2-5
TGTGCCAGCAGCGCGGGGAAACTAGCCCTCAACCAAGAGACCCAGTACTTC
CASSAGKLALNQETQYF
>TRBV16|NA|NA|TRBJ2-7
TGTGCCAGCAGCCAATCGGTGGGATACGAGCAGTACTTC
CASSQSVGYEQYF
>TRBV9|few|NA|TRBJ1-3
TGTGCCAGCAGCGACAGCTCTGGAAACACCATATATTTT
CASSDSSGNTIYF
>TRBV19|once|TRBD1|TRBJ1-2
TGTGCCAGTAGGTCAGGGTTGGGACAGGCCCATCCGTGGGGCTACACCTTC
CASRSGLGQAHPWGYTF
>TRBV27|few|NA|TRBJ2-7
TGTGCCAGCAGTCCACAGGTGATGTCCTACGAGCAGTACTTC
CASSPQVMSYEQYF
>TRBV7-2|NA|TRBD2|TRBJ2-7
TGTGCCAGCAGCACACGGGGGGGCTTATCCGAGCAGTACTTC
CASSTRGGLSEQYF
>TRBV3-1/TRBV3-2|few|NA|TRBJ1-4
TGTGCCAGCAGTCACGCAAAGCGATTGATTTATGAAAAACTGTTTTTT
CASSHAKRLIYEKLFF
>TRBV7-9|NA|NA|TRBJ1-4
TGTGCCAGCAGCTTAGGAAGACAGCTTAATGAAAAACTGTTTTTT
CASSLGRQLNEKLFF
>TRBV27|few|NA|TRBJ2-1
TGTGCCAGCAGTTTATGGACTTCCAATGAGCAGTTCTTC
CASSLWTSNEQFF
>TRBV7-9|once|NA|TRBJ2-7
TGTGCCAGCAGCCCCGGAGGAGGGTATCTACCGAGCTCCTACGAGCAGTACTTC
CASSPGGGYLPSSYEQYF
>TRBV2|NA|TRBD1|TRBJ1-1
TGTGCCAGCCAAAGGGACAGGGGATCTGAAGCTTTCTTT
CASQRDRGSEAFF
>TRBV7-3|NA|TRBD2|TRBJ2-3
TGTGCCAGCAGCTTAAGCGGGGGGGCCTTGGATACGCAGTATTTT
CASSLSGGALDTQYF
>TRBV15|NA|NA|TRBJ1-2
TGTGCCACCAGCAACGACCCCGGCTACTATGGCTACACCTTC
CATSNDPGYYGYTF
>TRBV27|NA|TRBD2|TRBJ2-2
TGTGCCAGCAGCCGGGGGGTGCTGAACACCGGGGAGCTGTTTTTT
CASSRGVLNTGELFF
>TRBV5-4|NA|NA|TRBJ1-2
TGTGCCAGCAGCTTGGATAACAGGGTTAACGCTTATGGCTACACCTTC
CASSLDNRVNAYGYTF
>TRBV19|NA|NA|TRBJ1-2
TGTGCCAGTAGTATGCTCGGTATCGGCTATGGCTACACCTTC
CASSMLGIGYGYTF
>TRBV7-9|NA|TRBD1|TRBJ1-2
TGTGCCAGCGCCATGACAGGGGGGACCTATGGCTACACCTTC
CASAMTGGTYGYTF
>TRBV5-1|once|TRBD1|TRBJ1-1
TGCGCCAGCAGCCAACCGACAGGGGGTGGCACTGAAGCTTTCTTT
CASSQPTGGGTEAFF
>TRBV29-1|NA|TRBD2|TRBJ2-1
TGCAGCGTGCGGACTAGCGGATACAATGAGCAGTTCTTC
CSVRTSGYNEQFF
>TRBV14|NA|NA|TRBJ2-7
TGTGCCAGCAGCCCACCACAAACTTATTTTTACGAGCAGTACTTC
CASSPPQTYFYEQYF
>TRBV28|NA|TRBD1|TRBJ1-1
TGTGCCAGCAGTACGGACAGGGGGCGGGGAGCTTTCTTT
CASSTDRGRGAFF
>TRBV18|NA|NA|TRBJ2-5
TGTGCCAGCTCACCACCGGGTGGGGAGACCCAGTACTTC
CASSPPGGETQYF
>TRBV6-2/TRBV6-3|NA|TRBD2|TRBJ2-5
TGTGCCAGCAGTTACCTAGCGGGGGGGAAAGAGACCCAGTACTTC
CASSYLAGGKETQYF
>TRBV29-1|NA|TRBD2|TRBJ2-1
TGCAGCGTTGAAGATGGGTGGTCGAGCGGGAGGGGGAATGAGCAGTTCTTC
CSVEDGWSSGRGNEQFF
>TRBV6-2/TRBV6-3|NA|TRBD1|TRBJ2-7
TGTGCCAGCAGTTACTCCGGGACAGGGCCTCCCTACGAGCAGTACTTC
CASSYSGTGPPYEQYF
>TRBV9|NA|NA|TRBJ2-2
TGTGCCAGCAGCGTCTCCATCGGGACAACGAACACCGGGGAGCTGTTTTTT
CASSVSIGTTNTGELFF
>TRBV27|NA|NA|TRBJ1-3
TGTGCCAGCAGTGTCTCTGCTGGAAACACCATATATTTT
CASSVSAGNTIYF
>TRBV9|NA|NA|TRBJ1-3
TGTGCCAGCAGCTCCCGGGAGGGAGGGTCGTCTGGAAACACCATATATTTT
CASSSREGGSSGNTIYF
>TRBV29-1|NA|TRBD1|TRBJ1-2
TGCAGTGTCTCGGTAGGGGGCCTGGGTGGCTACACCTTC
CSVSVGGLGGYTF
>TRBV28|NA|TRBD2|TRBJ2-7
TGTGCCAGCGGCTCTGTGCGGGAGGGTGCCTACGAGCAGTACTTC
CASGSVREGAYEQYF
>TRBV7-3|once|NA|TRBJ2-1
TGTGCCAGCAGCTTAGGACAAGGGCCCTACAATGAGCAGTTCTTC
CASSLGQGPYNEQFF
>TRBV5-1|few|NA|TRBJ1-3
TGCGCCAGCAGCTCAATGGGGGCCCATGGGAACACCATATATTTT
CASSSMGAHGNTIYF
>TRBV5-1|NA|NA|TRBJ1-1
TGCGCCAGCAGCCAAGACAGGCCGGGGACTGAAGCTTTCTTT
CASSQDRPGTEAFF
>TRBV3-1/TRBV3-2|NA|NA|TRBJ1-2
TGTGCCAGCAGCCAAGTTTCCATTGGGAGGGCTAGGTCATACACCTTC
CASSQVSIGRARSYTF
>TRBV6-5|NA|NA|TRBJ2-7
TGTGCCAGCAGAAGGGATTTCAGCTCCTACGAGCAGTACTTC
CASRRDFSSYEQYF
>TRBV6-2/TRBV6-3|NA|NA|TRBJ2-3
TGTGCCAGCAGTTACTATAGGGGCGTAGGCACAGATACGCAGTATTTT
CASSYYRGVGTDTQYF
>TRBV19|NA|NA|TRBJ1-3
TGTGCCAGTAGTATAGGAAGGATGGTGGGTCTTGGAAACACCATATATTTT
CASSIGRMVGLGNTIYF
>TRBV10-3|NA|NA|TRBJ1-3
TGTGCCATGGGAACAGGGACTGGAAACACCATATATTTT
CAMGTGTGNTIYF
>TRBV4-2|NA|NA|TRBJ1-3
TGTGCCAGCAGTCCCCTTTCTGGAAACACCATATATTTT
CASSPLSGNTIYF
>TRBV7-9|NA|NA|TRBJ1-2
TGTGCCAGCAGCCTGCCCTACAGGGAAGGCCCCCGCTATGGCTACACCTTC
CASSLPYREGPRYGYTF
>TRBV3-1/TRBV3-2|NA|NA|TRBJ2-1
TGTGCCAGCAGCCAATCGGGTTGGAGGGGCCGGAATGAGCAGTTCTTC
CASSQSGWRGRNEQFF
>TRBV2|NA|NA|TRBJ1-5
TGTGCCAGCAACCGACTACAGGCAAATCAGCCCCAGCATTTT
CASNRLQANQPQHF
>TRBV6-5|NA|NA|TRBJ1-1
TGTGCCAGCAGTTACTCTGGGACCAGGGAAAACACTGAAGCTTTCTTT
CASSYSGTRENTEAFF
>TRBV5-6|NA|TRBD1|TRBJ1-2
TGTGCCAGCAGCTTGCCTGGGACAGGGTTTTATGGCTACACCTTC
CASSLPGTGFYGYTF
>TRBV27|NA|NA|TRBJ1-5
TGTGCCAGTCGCGATCAGCCCCAGCATTTT
CASRDQPQHF
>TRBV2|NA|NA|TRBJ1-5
TGTGCCAGCAGTATTACGGTTAGCAATCAGCCCCAGCATTTT
CASSITVSNQPQHF
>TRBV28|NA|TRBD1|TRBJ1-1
TGTGCCTGCGGACAGGACGTTTCTGAAGCTTTCTTT
CACGQDVSEAFF
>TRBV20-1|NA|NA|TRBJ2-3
TGCAGTGCTAGAGTAGGAGATACGCAGTATTTT
CSARVGDTQYF
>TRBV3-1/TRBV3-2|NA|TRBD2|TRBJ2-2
TGTGCCAGCAGCCTGACTAGCGGGAGGGCCACCGGGGAGCTGTTTTTT
CASSLTSGRATGELFF
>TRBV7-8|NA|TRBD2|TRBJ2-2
TGTGCCAGCAGCCCCGGGGCGGGAGGGCTGCTGACCGGGGAGCTGTTTTTT
CASSPGAGGLLTGELFF
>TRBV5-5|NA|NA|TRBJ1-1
TGTGCCAGCAGCCCCGGACTGACTGAAGCTTTCTTT
CASSPGLTEAFF
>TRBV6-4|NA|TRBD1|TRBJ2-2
TGTGCCAGCAGTGCCTTAGGACAGGGCAACACCGGGGAGCTGTTTTTT
CASSALGQGNTGELFF
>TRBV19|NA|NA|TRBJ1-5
TGTGCCAGTAGTTGGGGGGGAGGTAGCAATCAGCCCCAGCATTTT
CASSWGGGSNQPQHF
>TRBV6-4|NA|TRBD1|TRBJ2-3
TGTGCCAGCAGACAAAGGGACAGGGGATTAGACACAGATACGCAGTATTTT
CASRQRDRGLDTDTQYF
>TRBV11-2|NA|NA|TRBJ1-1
TGTGCCAGCAGCTCTCCACGGCAGACGAACACTGAAGCTTTCTTT
CASSSPRQTNTEAFF